The clone carrying this T cell receptor beta chain appeared once. Its antigen remains unidentified. This specimen comes from a study of CD8 T cells in ankylosing spondylitis. One entry per CDR3 protein, called by TCRdb with MiXCR from the 5' RACE reads. The sample lists 100,000 to 150,000 distinct CDR3 sequences; roughly 15% were seen once. Findings of the study overall: Within matched ankylosing spondylitis synovial fluid, disease-linked clones were reportedly significantly enriched. For ankylosing spondylitis blood, a TCR beta motif of under ten highly homologous variants appeared characteristic.

The CDR3 spans 13 residues. The germline V gene encodes CDR1 MNHEY and CDR2 SMNVEV (reference sequence). The V and J ends lost 6 bases and 4 bases, in that order; junction bases with no gene match: 4. V is TRBV27 and J is TRBJ1-2, with 8 bases lining up with TRBD1. The sequencing input was blood, either unsorted or a sorted T cell fraction (not recorded which). The source of this sequence is a male donor with ankylosing spondylitis. Here the CDR3 reads CASRTTGAYGYTF. The DNA of the CDR3 is TGTGCCAGCAGGACGACAGGGGCCTATGGCTACACCTTC.